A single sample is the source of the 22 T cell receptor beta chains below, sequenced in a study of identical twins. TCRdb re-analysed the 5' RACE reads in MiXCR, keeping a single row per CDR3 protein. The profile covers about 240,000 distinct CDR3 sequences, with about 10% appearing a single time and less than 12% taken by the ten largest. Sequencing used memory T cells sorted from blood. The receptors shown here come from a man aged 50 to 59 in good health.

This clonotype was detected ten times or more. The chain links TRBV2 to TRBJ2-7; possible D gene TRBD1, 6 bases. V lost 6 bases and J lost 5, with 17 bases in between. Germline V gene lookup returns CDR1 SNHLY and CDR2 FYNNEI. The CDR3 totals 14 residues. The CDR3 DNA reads TGTGCCAGCAGAAAACAGGGCACTAGGGACGAGCAGTACTTC. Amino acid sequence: CASRKQGTRDEQYF.

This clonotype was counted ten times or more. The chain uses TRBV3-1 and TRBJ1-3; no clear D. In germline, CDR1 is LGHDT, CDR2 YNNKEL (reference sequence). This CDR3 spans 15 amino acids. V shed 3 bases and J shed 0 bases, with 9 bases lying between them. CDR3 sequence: CASSHSISSGNTIYF. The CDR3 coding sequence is TGTGCCAGCAGCCACAGTATTTCCTCTGGAAACACCATATATTTT.

CDR3 in amino acids: CSATPGASNEKLFF. DNA of the CDR3: TGCAGTGCTACGCCGGGAGCGAGTAATGAAAAACTGTTTTTT. The chain recombines TRBV20-1 with TRBJ1-4, with D hard to call. Trimming shortened V by 4 bases and J by 4 bases, and 13 bases separated the two germline ends. Germline CDR1 reads DFQATT; CDR2 reads SNEGSKA (reference sequence). The CDR3 contains 14 residues.

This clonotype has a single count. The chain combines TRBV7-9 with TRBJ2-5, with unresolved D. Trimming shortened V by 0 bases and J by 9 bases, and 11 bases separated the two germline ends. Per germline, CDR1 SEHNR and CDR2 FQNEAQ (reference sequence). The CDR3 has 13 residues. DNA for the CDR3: TGTGCCAGCAGCTTAGCCGCCGGTGGGGCCCAGTACTTC. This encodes CASSLAAGGAQYF.

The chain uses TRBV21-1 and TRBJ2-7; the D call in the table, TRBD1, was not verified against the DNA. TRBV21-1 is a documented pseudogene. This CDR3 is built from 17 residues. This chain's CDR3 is CASSKPALDRSDYEQYF. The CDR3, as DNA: TGTGCCAGCAGCAAACCCGCTTTGGACAGGTCCGATTACGAGCAGTACTTC.

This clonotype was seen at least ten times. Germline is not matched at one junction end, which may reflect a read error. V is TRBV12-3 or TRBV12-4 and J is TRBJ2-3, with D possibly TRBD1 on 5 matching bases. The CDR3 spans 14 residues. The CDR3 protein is CASRAGPHTDTQYF. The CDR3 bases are TGTGCCAGCCGAGCAGGGCCACACACAGATACGCAGTACTTT.

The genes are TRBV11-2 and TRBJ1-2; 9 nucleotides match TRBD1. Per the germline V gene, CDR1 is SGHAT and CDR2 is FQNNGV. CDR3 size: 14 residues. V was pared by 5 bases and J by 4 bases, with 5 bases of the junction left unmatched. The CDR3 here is CASSPQTGGYGYTF. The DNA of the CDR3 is TGTGCCAGCAGCCCTCAGACAGGGGGCTATGGCTACACCTTC.

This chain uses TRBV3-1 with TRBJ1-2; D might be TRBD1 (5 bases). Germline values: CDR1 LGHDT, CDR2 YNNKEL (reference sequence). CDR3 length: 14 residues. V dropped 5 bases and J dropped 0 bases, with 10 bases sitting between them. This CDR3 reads CASSNLGANYGYTF. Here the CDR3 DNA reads TGTGCCAGCAGCAACCTGGGGGCTAACTATGGCTACACCTTC.

DNA of the CDR3: TGTGCCAGCAGCTTAACAAGACAGGGCTCTGGAAACACCATATATTTT. Encoded protein: CASSLTRQGSGNTIYF. This chain connects TRBV7-2 to TRBJ1-3, with TRBD1 matching over 7 bases. V was clipped by 2 bases and J by 0 bases; unmatched bases: 4. The germline V gene has CDR1 SGHTA and CDR2 FQGNSA. This CDR3 comprises 16 residues.

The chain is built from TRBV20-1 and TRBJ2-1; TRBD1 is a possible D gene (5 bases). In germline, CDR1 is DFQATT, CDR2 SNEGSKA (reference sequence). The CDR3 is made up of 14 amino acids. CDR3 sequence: CSALAETAYNEQFF. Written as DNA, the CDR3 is TGCAGCGCCCTCGCCGAGACAGCTTACAATGAGCAGTTCTTC.

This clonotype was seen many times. CDR3 DNA: TGTGCCAGCAGCCATCTGACAGGGGCTAGAACGGGCACTGAAGCTTTCTTT. Its translation is CASSHLTGARTGTEAFF. This sequence joins TRBV3-1 and TRBJ1-1; 8 bases agree with TRBD1. In germline, CDR1 is LGHDT, CDR2 YNNKEL (reference sequence). The V gene end was trimmed by 3 bases and the J gene end by 4 bases; junction bases not matched to a gene: 13. The CDR3 runs 17 residues.

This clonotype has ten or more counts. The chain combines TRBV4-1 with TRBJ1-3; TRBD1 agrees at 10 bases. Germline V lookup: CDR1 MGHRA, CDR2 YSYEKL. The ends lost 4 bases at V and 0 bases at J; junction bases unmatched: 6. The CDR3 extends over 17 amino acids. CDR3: CASSLGDRGHSGNTIYF. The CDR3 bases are TGCGCCAGCAGCCTTGGGGACAGGGGCCACTCTGGAAACACCATATATTTT.

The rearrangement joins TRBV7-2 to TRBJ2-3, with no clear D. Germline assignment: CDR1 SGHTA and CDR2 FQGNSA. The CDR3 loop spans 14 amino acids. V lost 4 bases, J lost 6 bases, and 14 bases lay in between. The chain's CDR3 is CASSSRLHTDTQYF. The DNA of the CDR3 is TGTGCCAGCAGCTCAAGGTTGCACACGGATACGCAGTATTTT.

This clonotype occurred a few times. The CDR3 sequence is CASTYSGREQFF. CDR3 sequence (DNA): TGTGCCAGCACCTACAGCGGCCGGGAGCAGTTCTTC. The chain employs TRBV12-3 or TRBV12-4 and TRBJ2-1; D may be TRBD2 (5 bases). The CDR3 runs to 12 residues. V was trimmed by 7 bases and J by 10 bases, leaving 14 bases between them.

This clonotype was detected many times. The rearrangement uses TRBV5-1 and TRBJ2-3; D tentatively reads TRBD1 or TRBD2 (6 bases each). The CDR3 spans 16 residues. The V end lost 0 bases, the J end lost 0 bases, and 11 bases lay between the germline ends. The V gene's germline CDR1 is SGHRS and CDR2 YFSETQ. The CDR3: CASSLEGGTSTDTQYF. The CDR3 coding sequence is TGCGCCAGCAGCTTGGAGGGGGGAACAAGCACAGATACGCAGTATTTT.

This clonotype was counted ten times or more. As DNA, the CDR3 is TGCGCCAGCAGCTTGGCCCCGGAAAGCGGGAGCGGCTACACCTTC. This gives the protein CASSLAPESGSGYTF. The V call is TRBV5-1, the J call TRBJ1-2, with D uncertain. V was clipped by 0 bases and J by 8 bases, with 17 bases between them. Germline CDR1 and CDR2: SGHRS and YFSETQ. CDR3 length: 15 amino acids.

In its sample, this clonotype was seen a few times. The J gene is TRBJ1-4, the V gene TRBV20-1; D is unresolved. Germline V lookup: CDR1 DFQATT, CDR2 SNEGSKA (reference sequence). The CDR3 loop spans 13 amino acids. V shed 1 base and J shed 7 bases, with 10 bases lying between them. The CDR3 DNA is TGCAGTGCTAGAGCGCGGACGGCTGAAAAACTGTTTTTT. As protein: CSARARTAEKLFF.

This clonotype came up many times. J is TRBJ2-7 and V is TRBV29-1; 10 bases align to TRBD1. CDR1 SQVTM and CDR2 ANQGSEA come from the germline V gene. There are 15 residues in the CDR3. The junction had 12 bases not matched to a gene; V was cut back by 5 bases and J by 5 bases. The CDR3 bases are TGCAGCGTTACGACTCGGGACAGGGGCATCCACGAGCAGTACTTC. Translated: CSVTTRDRGIHEQYF.

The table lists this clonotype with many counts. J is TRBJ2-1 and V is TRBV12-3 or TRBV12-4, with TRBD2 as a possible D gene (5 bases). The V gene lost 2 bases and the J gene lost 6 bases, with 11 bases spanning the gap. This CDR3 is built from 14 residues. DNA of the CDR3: TGTGCCAGCAGTTTAAGGAGCGGCGGCAATGAGCAGTTCTTC. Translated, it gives CASSLRSGGNEQFF.

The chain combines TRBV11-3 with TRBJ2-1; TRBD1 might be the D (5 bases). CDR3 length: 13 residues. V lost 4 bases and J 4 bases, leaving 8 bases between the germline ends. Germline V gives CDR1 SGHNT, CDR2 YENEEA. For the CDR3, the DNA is TGTGCCAGCAGCTCTGACAGATACAATGAGCAGTTCTTC. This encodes CASSSDRYNEQFF.

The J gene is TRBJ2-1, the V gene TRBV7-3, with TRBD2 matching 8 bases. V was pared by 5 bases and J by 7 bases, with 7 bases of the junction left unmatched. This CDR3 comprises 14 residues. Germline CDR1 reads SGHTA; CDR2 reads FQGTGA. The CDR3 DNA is TGTGCCAGCAGCGATAAGCGGGAGTCTAATGAGCAGTTCTTC. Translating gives CASSDKRESNEQFF.

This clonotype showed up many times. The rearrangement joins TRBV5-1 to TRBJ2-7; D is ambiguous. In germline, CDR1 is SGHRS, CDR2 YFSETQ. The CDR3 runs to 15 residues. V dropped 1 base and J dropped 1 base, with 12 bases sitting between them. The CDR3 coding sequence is TGCGCCAGCAGCTTGAGTAGCTCTAGATCCTACGAGCAGTACTTC. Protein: CASSLSSSRSYEQYF.